A single T cell receptor beta chain is shown here with its context. Researchers report isolating at least 6.5 million PBMCs per sample. This sample stems from a study of blood T cells in healthy people across ages. It was with a sample-barcoded 5' primer and a J-beta primer mix that a second PCR of roughly 6 to 12 cycles was run. Sequencing recovered at least 2.5 million CDR3-containing paired-end reads from each sample. MiXCR, run by TCRdb on the 5' RACE reads, gives a single entry per CDR3 protein. In the table there are fewer than 2,000,000 distinct CDR3 sequences, 30% to 35% of which are singletons. In germline, CDR1 is LGHDT, CDR2 YNNKEL (reference sequence). J lost 8 bases, V lost 3 bases, and 10 bases had no gene match. The CDR3 runs to 15 residues.

This receptor was taken from a woman younger than 45 in good health. This rearrangement joins TRBV3-1 to TRBJ2-1; TRBD2 matches at 7 bases. Sequencing used blood. The CDR3 nucleotides are TGTGCCAGCAGCCATCTTCGCGGGAGTAGGGATGAGCAGTTCTTC. Translating gives CASSHLRGSRDEQFF.